These 10 T cell receptor beta chains were all obtained from the same sample, sequenced in a study of shared clonotypes between healthy human individuals. Some clones are missing from TCRdb's copy, which holds only in-frame ones; the method was immunoSEQ multiplex PCR. The profile covers some 2.3 million clones, with approximately 93% appearing a single time and 0.35% to 0.5% taken by the ten largest. Material for sequencing was naive CD4+ T cells from PBMCs. Subset given: CD45RA+ positively selected. These receptors originate from a man between 18 and 35 years old in good health. Some clones in this sample may be carry-over from other donors' samples.

This chain joins TRBV7-2 and TRBJ2-7, with 11 bases that match TRBD2. J was trimmed by 0 bases and V by 1 base; bases with no gene match: 8. Germline-derived CDR1 and CDR2 are SGHTA and FQGNSA. This CDR3 region has 18 residues. CDR3 in amino acids: CASSLDGIGLAGSYEQYF. In nucleotides, the CDR3 is TGTGCCAGCAGCTTAGACGGGATCGGACTAGCGGGCTCCTACGAGCAGTACTTC. Complete variable domain (other parts from reference TRBV7-2 and TRBJ2-7): GAGVSQSPSNKVTEKGKDVELRCDPISGHTALYWYRQSLGQGLEFLIYFQGNSAPDKSGLPSDRFSAERTGGSVSTLTIQRTQQEDSAVYLCASSLDGIGLAGSYEQYFGPGTRLTVT.

V and J are TRBV19 and TRBJ2-7; tentatively, D is TRBD1 (7 bases). This CDR3 is 15 amino acids long. V was pared by 5 bases and J by 1 base, with 15 bases between. Germline V gene data show CDR1 as LNHDA and CDR2 as SQIVND (reference sequence). The CDR3 sequence: CASSSQGDSSYEQYF. CDR3 DNA sequence: TGTGCCAGTAGTTCGCAGGGGGACTCATCCTACGAGCAGTACTTC.

A remark on this clone: The sample carries other DNA sequences with the same CDR3. The rearrangement uses TRBV12-5 and TRBJ2-6; D remains ambiguous. The germline V gene has CDR1 LGHNT and CDR2 FRNRAP. The V and J ends lost 6 bases and 1 base respectively, with 4 bases between them. There are 13 residues in the CDR3. The CDR3 loop is CASGVSGANVLTF. Here the CDR3 DNA reads TGTGCTAGTGGGGTATCTGGGGCCAACGTCCTGACTTTC. Using reference TRBV12-5 and TRBJ2-6 for the parts outside the CDR3, the full variable domain is DARVTQTPRHKVTEMGQEVTMRCQPILGHNTVFWYRQTMMQGLELLAYFRNRAPLDDSGMPKDRFSAEMPDATLATLKIQPSEPRDSAVYFCASGVSGANVLTFGAGSRLTVL.

CDR3 coding DNA: TGCGCCAGCAGCCCGGGACACAGGGGGCCGGAAAACATTCAGTACTTC. It translates to CASSPGHRGPENIQYF. This chain links TRBV5-1 with TRBJ2-4, with 9 bases fitting TRBD1. Germline CDR1 is SGHRS and CDR2 is YFSETQ. This CDR3 contains 16 residues. J was trimmed by 5 bases and V by 4 bases; bases with no gene match: 10.

V is TRBV2 and J is TRBJ2-7; 9 bases agree with TRBD1. The length of the CDR3 is 14 residues. The germline gives CDR1 SNHLY, CDR2 FYNNEI. V lost 7 bases to trimming and J lost 7 bases; unmatched junction nucleotides: 11. This CDR3 is CASIFGGGTGEQYF. The CDR3 DNA follows: TGTGCCAGCATATTTGGGGGAGGGACAGGGGAGCAGTACTTC.

The chain has TRBV4-3 and TRBJ2-3; 8 bases map to TRBD1. The CDR3 is made up of 15 amino acids. The germline V gene has CDR1 LGHNA and CDR2 YSLEER. V lost 4 bases to trimming and J lost 5 bases; unmatched junction nucleotides: 8. CDR3 sequence reads: CASSPIGQGIDTQYF. DNA for the CDR3: TGCGCCAGCAGCCCCATCGGACAGGGAATAGATACGCAGTATTTT.

The chain combines TRBV6-5 with TRBJ2-1; 8 nucleotides align to TRBD2. Germline assignment: CDR1 MNHEY and CDR2 SVGAGI. V was clipped by 6 bases and J by 13 bases; unmatched bases: 11. The CDR3 is 13 amino acids. CDR3 residues: CASSARGGGLQFF. As DNA, the CDR3 is TGTGCCAGCAGCGCCCGGGGGGGCGGGCTCCAGTTCTTC.

The chain has TRBV6-1 and TRBJ2-7; 9 bases align to TRBD1. This CDR3 is 15 amino acids long. The V gene's germline CDR1 is MNHNS and CDR2 SASEGT. Losses at the gene ends were 4 bases for V and 3 bases for J; bases not matched to a gene: 7. CDR3 nucleotide sequence: TGTGCCAGCAGTGTCCGGACAGGGGTTGTCTACGAGCAGTACTTC. It codes for CASSVRTGVVYEQYF.

The chain is built from TRBV6-1 and TRBJ2-7; D not resolved. The CDR3 extends over 11 amino acids. V lost 2 bases and J 9 bases, leaving 8 bases between the germline ends. Germline V lookup: CDR1 MNHNS, CDR2 SASEGT. CDR3 residues: CASSERARQYF. The CDR3 coding sequence is TGTGCCAGCAGTGAAAGGGCTAGGCAGTACTTC.

With respect to this clone: Other DNA sequences in the same sample also yield this CDR3. The chain combines TRBV11-2 with TRBJ2-3; D is unresolved. V was clipped by 4 bases and J by 3 bases, with 5 bases between them. CDR1 SGHAT and CDR2 FQNNGV come from the germline V gene. The CDR3 runs to 12 residues. This CDR3 reads CASSSRTDTQYF. The DNA for the CDR3 is TGTGCCAGCAGCTCCCGTACAGATACGCAGTATTTT.